These T cell receptor beta chains were read from a single sample in a study of blood T cell repertoires in COVID-19. The table came from immunoSEQ multiplex PCR; TCRdb's copy has only in-frame clones and leaves some out. Among 100,000 to 120,000 clones, under 80% were seen once, and the ten largest hold 15% to 20%. The sequencing sample was made of peripheral blood. Receptor source: a woman aged 70 to 79 with acute or convalescent COVID-19. CDR3s include the opening cysteine and the closing phenylalanine or tryptophan. The order of the fields is D gene, V gene, clone size, J gene, CDR3 DNA, CDR3 protein. A D gene is named only where the DNA matches it firmly. The size of a clone is reported for some rows only, either as once, few or many, or as a class for expanded clones.

TRBD1	TRBV6-1	-	TRBJ1-4	TGTGCCAGCAGTGAAGGTGTCGGACAGGGGAGTGAAAAACTGTTTTTT	CASSEGVGQGSEKLFF
-	TRBV6-1	once	TRBJ1-3	TGTGCCAGCAGTGAAGAGGACAGTTGGGGAAACACCATATATTTT	CASSEEDSWGNTIYF
TRBD1	TRBV5-4	-	TRBJ1-5	TGTGCCAGCAGCCTCGACAGGGGTGACAATCAGCCCCAGCATTTT	CASSLDRGDNQPQHF
TRBD1	TRBV6-5	-	TRBJ1-5	TGTGCCTCCGCTAACAGGGGGCAAAGTCAGCCCCAGCATTTT	CASANRGQSQPQHF
-	TRBV7-6	-	TRBJ1-5	TGTGCCAGCAGGGATCAACGGGGTAGCAATCAGCCCCAGCATTTT	CASRDQRGSNQPQHF
TRBD1	TRBV27	-	TRBJ1-1	TGTGCCAGCAGCCAGGGACAGGGGGCCCTGAGAGCTTTCTTT	CASSQGQGALRAFF
-	TRBV5-1	-	TRBJ1-1	TGCGCCAGCAGCTTAACAGGGCTGAACACTGAAGCTTTCTTT	CASSLTGLNTEAFF
-	TRBV5-1	-	TRBJ2-2	TGCGCCAGCAGCTTGGAGTCATTGGGGGCTAGCACCGGGGAGCTGTTTTTT	CASSLESLGASTGELFF
-	TRBV30	-	TRBJ2-7	TGTGCCTGGTCCCGTTGGTCTCCGCCTTACCGAGATTACGAGCAGTACTTC	CAWSRWSPPYRDYEQYF
-	TRBV5-6	-	TRBJ1-5	TGTGCCAGCAGCTTAATACGGGATAGCAATCAGCCCCAGCATTTT	CASSLIRDSNQPQHF
TRBD2	TRBV7-6	-	TRBJ2-3	TGTGCCAGCAGCCCCTGGACTAGCGGGGGGGTTAGCACAGATACGCAGTATTTT	CASSPWTSGGVSTDTQYF
TRBD2	TRBV7-2	-	TRBJ2-7	TGTGCCAGCAGACGACACGTCGGGGGGTCGAGCTCCTACGAGCAGTACTTC	CASRRHVGGSSSYEQYF
TRBD1	TRBV7-9	-	TRBJ1-1	TGTGCCAGCAGTCGCCCCGACAGGGGCGAAGCTTTCTTT	CASSRPDRGEAFF
TRBD1	TRBV19	once	TRBJ1-6	TGTGCCAGTAGTATAGGGGGACAGGTAAGGGCGGGTTCACCCCTCCACTTT	CASSIGGQVRAGSPLHF
TRBD1	TRBV5-1	-	TRBJ2-1	TGCGCCAGCAGCCCGGACAGGGGAAGCAATGAGCAGTTCTTC	CASSPDRGSNEQFF
TRBD1	TRBV28	-	TRBJ1-1	TGTGCCAGCAGTTCGACAGGGAGGCGGACTGAAGCTTTCTTT	CASSSTGRRTEAFF
TRBD1	TRBV19	-	TRBJ1-4	TGTGCCAGTAGTCGCCAGGGGGCAACTAATGAAAAACTGTTTTTT	CASSRQGATNEKLFF
TRBD2	TRBV19	-	TRBJ2-1	TGTGCCAGTAGTATAGGGCGGGGGACGAATTACAATGAGCAGTTCTTC	CASSIGRGTNYNEQFF
TRBD1	TRBV7-2	-	TRBJ2-4	TGTGCCAGCACCGGACAGGGGGCTTGGAACATTCAGTACTTC	CASTGQGAWNIQYF
-	TRBV30	-	TRBJ2-7	TGTGCCTGGAGTGTTGGCGGGCCGCAGTACTTC	CAWSVGGPQYF
TRBD1	TRBV5-1	once	TRBJ2-7	TGCGCCAGCAGCCGGGACAGTTCAACCTACGAGCAGTACTTC	CASSRDSSTYEQYF
-	TRBV5-1	-	TRBJ1-4	TGCGCCAGCAGCGTAGGACAAAACGAAAAACTGTTTTTT	CASSVGQNEKLFF
-	TRBV4-3	-	TRBJ1-5	TGCGCCAGCAGCCAAGATTCCGGGGGTAATCAGCCCCAGCATTTT	CASSQDSGGNQPQHF
-	TRBV12-3/TRBV12-4	-	TRBJ1-1	TGTGCCAGCATCCCCCTGGGTGAGACATTAGCTTTCTTT	CASIPLGETLAFF
TRBD1	TRBV28	few	TRBJ1-5	TGTGCCAGCAGTCACCGGGACAGCTATCAGCCCCAGCATTTT	CASSHRDSYQPQHF
TRBD2	TRBV7-6	-	TRBJ2-7	TGTGCCAGCAGCTTTCTCTTGAGGAACGGGACTAGCGGGGGGCCCCCCTACGAGCAGTACTTC	CASSFLLRNGTSGGPPYEQYF
-	TRBV11-2	-	TRBJ1-2	TGTGCCAGTCACAGGGCCGACTATGGCTACACCTTC	CASHRADYGYTF
-	TRBV2	-	TRBJ1-1	TGTGCCAGCAGTCATTACACTGAAGCTTTCTTT	CASSHYTEAFF
-	TRBV11-2	-	TRBJ1-6	TGTGCCAGCAGCATACTCCCCTATAATTCACCCCTCCACTTT	CASSILPYNSPLHF
TRBD1	TRBV5-1	few	TRBJ1-1	TGCGCCAGCAGCCCCCAGGGGGGGAACACTGAAGCTTTCTTT	CASSPQGGNTEAFF
TRBD1	TRBV9	-	TRBJ1-5	TGTGCCAGCAGCTTGACAGGGAATCAGCCCCAGCATTTT	CASSLTGNQPQHF
TRBD1	TRBV5-6	once	TRBJ1-1	TGTGCCAGCAGCCTAAGGACAGGGGGCGTCGGGAACACTGAAGCTTTCTTT	CASSLRTGGVGNTEAFF
-	TRBV27	-	TRBJ1-2	TGTGCCACTCGGGGAGGAGATGGCTACACCTTC	CATRGGDGYTF
-	TRBV6-2/TRBV6-3	-	TRBJ2-4	TGTGCCAGCAGTTACGGGGGGGCATTGGCCAAAAACATTCAGTACTTC	CASSYGGALAKNIQYF
-	TRBV2	-	TRBJ1-2	TGTGCCAGCAGTGACGAGATGGTTAACTATGGCTACACCTTC	CASSDEMVNYGYTF
TRBD1	TRBV25-1	-	TRBJ1-3	TGTGCCAGCAGTGGGGGACAGGGGGCATTGGGAAACACCATATATTTT	CASSGGQGALGNTIYF
-	TRBV5-8	many	TRBJ1-6	TGTGCCAGCAGCCCGAATTTCCAGGGGCTTAATTCACCCCTCCACTTT	CASSPNFQGLNSPLHF
TRBD1	TRBV7-2	-	TRBJ2-3	TGTGCCAGCAGCTCAACAGGGGGAAGCACAGATACGCAGTATTTT	CASSSTGGSTDTQYF
TRBD1	TRBV15	-	TRBJ1-2	TGTGCCACCAGCGGGAACAGGGGTTATGGCTACACCTTC	CATSGNRGYGYTF
TRBD1	TRBV5-1	-	TRBJ1-4	TGCGCCAGCAGCTTGGAGGGGGCGGGGGAAAAACTGTTTTTT	CASSLEGAGEKLFF
TRBD2	TRBV18	-	TRBJ2-5	TGTGCCAGCTCACCCCGGGCTAGCGGGGGGGAAGAGACCCAGTACTTC	CASSPRASGGEETQYF
-	TRBV4-2	-	TRBJ2-5	TGTGCCAGCAGCCAAGGACTGGAACAAGAGACCCAGTACTTC	CASSQGLEQETQYF
TRBD1	TRBV30	-	TRBJ1-1	TGTGCCTGGAGTACGGGACAGTCGAACACTGAAGCTTTCTTT	CAWSTGQSNTEAFF
-	TRBV3-1/TRBV3-2	-	TRBJ1-5	TGTGCCAGCAGCCCAGGGGCGCTAGGCAATCAGCCCCAGCATTTT	CASSPGALGNQPQHF
-	TRBV28	-	TRBJ2-7	TGTGCCAGCAGTTTGCCGAGGGCCTCACTGGTGGGCGAGCAGTACTTC	CASSLPRASLVGEQYF
-	TRBV9	-	TRBJ2-2	TGTGCCAGCAGCCCATACGACTTCCCACACAACACCGGGGAGCTGTTTTTT	CASSPYDFPHNTGELFF
-	TRBV11-2	-	TRBJ2-7	TGTGCCAGCAGCAGAACCGACAGGTACGAGCAGTACTTC	CASSRTDRYEQYF
TRBD2	TRBV7-9	-	TRBJ2-7	TGTGCCAGCAGCTTAGGTAGCGGGGGGCCCTCCTACGAGCAGTACTTC	CASSLGSGGPSYEQYF
TRBD1	TRBV29-1	-	TRBJ2-3	TGCAGCGTTGAAATGGTACGGGACAGGTCTCTAGATACGCAGTATTTT	CSVEMVRDRSLDTQYF
-	TRBV6-5	-	TRBJ1-2	TGTGCCAGCACTAGAGAGGACAGAGTCTATGGCTACACCTTC	CASTREDRVYGYTF
-	TRBV6-2/TRBV6-3	once	TRBJ2-3	TGTGCCAGCAGTTACAGGGCGGGAGATACGCAGTATTTT	CASSYRAGDTQYF
-	TRBV5-1	-	TRBJ2-3	TGCGCCAGCAGCTTATTGACAGCCCGAAGCACAGATACGCAGTATTTT	CASSLLTARSTDTQYF
TRBD1	TRBV6-2/TRBV6-3	once	TRBJ1-1	TGTGCCAGCAGTTATCGGGGACAGGGGGCTAGATCTGAAGCTTTCTTT	CASSYRGQGARSEAFF
-	TRBV18	-	TRBJ1-6	TGTGCCAGCTCACCGACAGAGCCTCCGGTGCCCCTCCACTTT	CASSPTEPPVPLHF
TRBD1	TRBV12-3/TRBV12-4	-	TRBJ1-2	TGTGCCAGCAGTTCAGGGGGCGGCTATGGCTACACCTTC	CASSSGGGYGYTF
-	TRBV6-2/TRBV6-3	few	TRBJ1-6	TGTGCCAGCAGTCCCACCAGGGCGAGCTCCTATAATTCACCCCTCCACTTT	CASSPTRASSYNSPLHF